Listed below are T cell receptor beta chains from one sample, sequenced in a study of blood T cell repertoires in COVID-19. Profiled with immunoSEQ multiplex PCR; TCRdb holds only in-frame clones, not every one. This table holds about 47,000 clones, around 80% found once. The specimen sequenced was peripheral blood. The receptors stem from a woman of 80 years or more with COVID-19, enrolled during active disease. Both conserved end residues are trimmed from each CDR3. D genes are given only for firm matches.

v_call	d_call	j_call	cdr3_aa
TRBV30	NA	TRBJ1-2	AWNGGGAYGYT
TRBV24-1	NA	TRBJ2-2	ATSTPQGSGELF
TRBV13	TRBD2	TRBJ2-1	ASSLDRLASNEQF
TRBV19	TRBD1	TRBJ1-4	ASTIGQGASTNEKLF
TRBV2	TRBD2	TRBJ2-7	ASSGGLAGVYEQY
TRBV6-5	NA	TRBJ2-5	ASSFREWETQY
TRBV5-8	TRBD2	TRBJ2-5	ASSLLAGAETQY
TRBV27	TRBD1	TRBJ2-7	ASRLGQGSHEQY
TRBV18	NA	TRBJ2-7	ASSPPGHPYEQY
TRBV27	NA	TRBJ2-7	ASSLRGWQGGEQY
TRBV19	TRBD1	TRBJ1-5	ASSSDRVRPQH
TRBV6-5	TRBD2	TRBJ2-5	ASKDLADTQETQY
TRBV4-1	TRBD2	TRBJ2-1	ASMGLAGKDNEQF
TRBV7-2	TRBD2	TRBJ2-7	ASSLGTSVHEQY
TRBV5-1	TRBD2	TRBJ2-7	ASSLAALRLASEQY
TRBV3-1/TRBV3-2	NA	TRBJ2-7	ASSQEGTGEPLKEQY
TRBV3-1/TRBV3-2	NA	TRBJ1-3	ASSPTGNTIY
TRBV6-4	NA	TRBJ2-2	ASSDIYSSGELF
TRBV6-5	NA	TRBJ1-2	ASSLLGGHYGYT
TRBV5-4	TRBD2	TRBJ2-7	ASSPQTSASYEQY
TRBV30	TRBD1	TRBJ2-1	ASRWSGQGSYNEQF
TRBV11-2	NA	TRBJ2-2	ASSLVSPGRQAGTGELF
TRBV18	NA	TRBJ1-5	ASSLDGYNQPQH
TRBV10-3	NA	TRBJ2-3	AISAQEATQY
TRBV3-1/TRBV3-2	TRBD2	TRBJ2-7	ASSPKTGAGAYEQY
TRBV24-1	NA	TRBJ2-2	ATSDSMRLSTGELF
TRBV5-4	NA	TRBJ2-3	ASSTGLRGEDTQY
TRBV9	TRBD2	TRBJ2-1	ASSNSGASYNEQF
TRBV4-1	NA	TRBJ2-5	ASSRPRVGETQY
TRBV6-5	NA	TRBJ2-7	AVQSTGASSYEQY
TRBV29-1	NA	TRBJ1-2	SVEDPRESSGYT
TRBV6-2/TRBV6-3	NA	TRBJ2-7	ASSYDAGSVYEQY
TRBV15	TRBD1	TRBJ2-1	ATSLGTGVYEQF
TRBV18	NA	TRBJ2-3	ASSPPSADTQY
TRBV28	TRBD2	TRBJ2-3	ASSPGGGLADTQY
TRBV27	TRBD2	TRBJ2-1	ASSPPGLAGNEQF
TRBV5-6	TRBD1	TRBJ1-6	ASSFGTGNSPLH
TRBV18	NA	TRBJ2-2	ASSPKPESGELF
TRBV3-1/TRBV3-2	TRBD1	TRBJ2-7	ASSHTGQSSYEQY
TRBV5-1	NA	TRBJ1-5	ASSLDSFTNQPQH
TRBV27	NA	TRBJ2-1	ASSLRTGRVGEQF